The clone carrying this T cell receptor (beta chain) ranks as medium-sized. This sample stems from a study of cytomegalovirus exposure and HLA in healthy donors. About the study: Drawn from HLA-typed donors, approximately 86 million unique TCRs were held in an early data release. Clustering assigned around 77% of the approximately 400 genotyped donors to the Caucasian-associated ancestry cluster.

This CDR3 contains 14 residues. Per germline, CDR1 MNHEY and CDR2 SVGAGI. V was shortened by 6 bases and J by 0 bases, with 11 bases between the two germline ends. The study ran its PCR with 60 Vbeta and 13 Jbeta primers. The method was immunoSEQ multiplex PCR; TCRdb's version includes in-frame clones alone and lacks a portion of them. The sample comprises approximately 120,000 clones, around 77% of which are singletons, and around 1.2% rests with the top ten. The sequenced material came from PBMCs. This receptor was obtained from a man in his fifties or sixties in good health and CMV-seronegative. V gene TRBV6-5 combines with J gene TRBJ1-1; D uncertain. The CDR3 is CASSLSTVNTEAFF. The CDR3 coding sequence is TGTGCCAGCAGCCTTTCTACCGTGAACACTGAAGCTTTCTTT.